Listed below are T cell receptor beta chains from one sample, sequenced in a study of CD8+ T cells in alopecia areata. Profiling relied on immunoSEQ multiplex PCR, and the TCRdb table lists in-frame clones only, not all of them. The sample contains approximately 300,000 clones, roughly 64% of which appear only once. This specimen consisted of CD4+ T cells sorted from blood, obtained at week 24, from a patient treated with tofacitinib. All receptors come from a human donor with alopecia areata. The CDR3 runs from the conserved cysteine through the conserved F or W. Fields, in order: V gene, clone size, D gene, J gene, CDR3 DNA, CDR3 protein. A D gene is named only where the DNA matches it firmly. Not all rows give a size; the values are once, few, many and, for expanded clones, a class.

V gene: TRBV29-1
clone size: few
D gene: NA
J gene: TRBJ2-3
CDR3 DNA: TGCAGCGTTGAAGCAGTACCAGGGGGCACAGATACGCAGTATTTT
CDR3 protein: CSVEAVPGGTDTQYF

V gene: TRBV7-2
clone size: NA
D gene: NA
J gene: TRBJ1-5
CDR3 DNA: TGTGCCAGCAGCCCTTCGGGAGGGTCCGGGGAGCCCCAGCATTTT
CDR3 protein: CASSPSGGSGEPQHF

V gene: TRBV4-1
clone size: few
D gene: TRBD1
J gene: TRBJ1-5
CDR3 DNA: TGCGCCAGCAGGGGGACAGTCGATCGGCCCCAGCATTTT
CDR3 protein: CASRGTVDRPQHF

V gene: TRBV9
clone size: NA
D gene: NA
J gene: TRBJ2-7
CDR3 DNA: TGTGCCAGCAGCGTAGATCCCGTGGGAGAGGACGAGCAGTACTTC
CDR3 protein: CASSVDPVGEDEQYF

V gene: TRBV7-3
clone size: NA
D gene: TRBD1
J gene: TRBJ2-7
CDR3 DNA: TGTGCCAGCAGCCCTGGACAGGGCTACGAGCAGTACTTC
CDR3 protein: CASSPGQGYEQYF

V gene: TRBV4-1
clone size: once
D gene: NA
J gene: TRBJ2-2
CDR3 DNA: TGCGCCAGCAGCCAAGTGACGTCTGATGGCGGGGAGCTGTTTTTT
CDR3 protein: CASSQVTSDGGELFF

V gene: TRBV29-1
clone size: few
D gene: TRBD1
J gene: TRBJ2-7
CDR3 DNA: TGCAGCGTTGAAGATTATTCCCGACAGGGTAGCTACGAGCAGTACTTC
CDR3 protein: CSVEDYSRQGSYEQYF

V gene: TRBV4-3
clone size: NA
D gene: NA
J gene: TRBJ2-7
CDR3 DNA: TGCGCCAGCAGCCAAGATATCAGCTACTACGAGCAGTACTTC
CDR3 protein: CASSQDISYYEQYF

V gene: TRBV29-1
clone size: NA
D gene: NA
J gene: TRBJ2-1
CDR3 DNA: TGCAGCGTTGAACAGGGTGGAATGACCTACAATGAGCAGTTCTTC
CDR3 protein: CSVEQGGMTYNEQFF

V gene: TRBV29-1
clone size: NA
D gene: TRBD1
J gene: TRBJ1-1
CDR3 DNA: TGCAGCGTTCAGGGGGCGGTCACTGAAGCTTTCTTT
CDR3 protein: CSVQGAVTEAFF

V gene: TRBV4-1
clone size: few
D gene: NA
J gene: TRBJ1-4
CDR3 DNA: TGCGCCAGCAGCCAGGGGACTCGAATGGAAAAACTGTTTTTT
CDR3 protein: CASSQGTRMEKLFF

V gene: TRBV7-9
clone size: NA
D gene: TRBD2
J gene: TRBJ2-7
CDR3 DNA: TGTGCCAGCACGAATTCCGGGAGGGGCCACGAGCAGTACTTC
CDR3 protein: CASTNSGRGHEQYF

V gene: TRBV9
clone size: NA
D gene: TRBD2
J gene: TRBJ2-3
CDR3 DNA: TGTGCCAGCAGCGCCGGGACTATAGGGGATACGCAGTATTTT
CDR3 protein: CASSAGTIGDTQYF

V gene: TRBV25-1
clone size: NA
D gene: TRBD1
J gene: TRBJ1-2
CDR3 DNA: TGTGCCAGCAGTGAAGGACAGGGTGTCTATGGCTACACCTTC
CDR3 protein: CASSEGQGVYGYTF

V gene: TRBV29-1
clone size: few
D gene: NA
J gene: TRBJ2-7
CDR3 DNA: TGCAGCGTTACCGGGACGGATTCCTACGAGCAGTACTTC
CDR3 protein: CSVTGTDSYEQYF

V gene: TRBV27
clone size: NA
D gene: NA
J gene: TRBJ2-1
CDR3 DNA: TGTGCCAGCAGCATGGACCTTACGGGCTACAATGAGCAGTTCTTC
CDR3 protein: CASSMDLTGYNEQFF

V gene: TRBV15
clone size: few
D gene: TRBD1
J gene: TRBJ2-5
CDR3 DNA: TGTGCCACCAGCAAAACAGGGGGCTCTAGGGAGACCCAGTACTTC
CDR3 protein: CATSKTGGSRETQYF